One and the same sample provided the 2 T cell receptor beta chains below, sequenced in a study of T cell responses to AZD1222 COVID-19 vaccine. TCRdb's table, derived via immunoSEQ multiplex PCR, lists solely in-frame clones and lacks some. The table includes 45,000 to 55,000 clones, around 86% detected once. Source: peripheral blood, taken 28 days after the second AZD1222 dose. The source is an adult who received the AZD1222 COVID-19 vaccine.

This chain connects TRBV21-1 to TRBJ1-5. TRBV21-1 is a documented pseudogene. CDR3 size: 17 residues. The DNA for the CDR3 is TGTGCCAGCAGCAAAGCGCTAAGGAAACATAGCAGTCAGCCCCAGCATTTT. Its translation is CASSKALRKHSSQPQHF.

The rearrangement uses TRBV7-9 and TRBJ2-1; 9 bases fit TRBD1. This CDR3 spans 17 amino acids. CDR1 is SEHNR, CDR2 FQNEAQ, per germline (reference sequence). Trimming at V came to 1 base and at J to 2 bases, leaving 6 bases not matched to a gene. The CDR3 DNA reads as TGTGCCAGCAGCTTAGATCTTACAGGGGGCCCCTACAATGAGCAGTTCTTC. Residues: CASSLDLTGGPYNEQFF.